This T cell receptor (beta chain) stems from a study of vaccination and CD4 T cells after COVID-19. Cultured CD4+ T cell DNA was sequenced using the Oncomine TCR Beta short-read assay. TCRdb analysed the PCR reads with MiXCR anew, one entry per CDR3 protein. The table includes roughly 10,000 distinct CDR3 sequences, around 58% detected once. The treatment was: approximately 9-day PBMC culture with coronavirus spike peptide pools or control peptides (ViraFEST assay). Germline CDR1 MNHNS, CDR2 SASEGT. There are 15 residues in the CDR3. V lost 2 bases, J lost 4 bases, and 15 bases lay in between. As regards this clonotype: Its antigen is undetermined.

This sequence was found in a human donor who had recovered from COVID-19. The sample taken for sequencing was CD4+ T cells from blood, cultured in vitro. V is TRBV6-1 and J is TRBJ2-7, with D perhaps TRBD2 (7 bases). The CDR3 DNA sequence: TGTGCCAGCAGTGAACGCGGGGGCGTCCTTTACGAGCAGTACTTC. It encodes CASSERGGVLYEQYF.